A single sample is the source of the 6 T cell receptor beta chains below, sequenced in a study of T cell responses to AZD1222 COVID-19 vaccine. Clones were sequenced by immunoSEQ multiplex PCR, and TCRdb holds only the in-frame ones, with some missing. The sample contains over 150,000 clones, around nine tenths of which appear only once. This material consisted of peripheral blood, taken 28 days after the second AZD1222 dose. All receptors come from an adult who received the AZD1222 COVID-19 vaccine.

The chain joins TRBV27 to TRBJ1-2; D remains ambiguous. V shed 4 bases and J shed 8 bases, with 14 bases lying between them. This CDR3 region has 13 residues. Germline V CDR1 and CDR2: MNHEY, SMNVEV (reference sequence). DNA for the CDR3: TGTGCCAGCAGTTGGTTAGGGTCGCGAGGCTACACCTTC. Protein product: CASSWLGSRGYTF.

The V gene is TRBV12-3 or TRBV12-4, the J gene TRBJ2-5, with D unclear. The CDR3 is made up of 12 amino acids. Trimming left V 0 bases short and J 5 bases short, with 4 bases between. The CDR3 loop reads CASSLAHETQYF. The CDR3 coding sequence is TGTGCCAGCAGTTTAGCGCATGAGACCCAGTACTTC.

This sequence joins TRBV27 and TRBJ1-5, with D possibly TRBD1 on 6 matching bases. The CDR3 length is 16 residues. V gave up 2 bases and J gave up 3 bases, with 14 bases separating them. Germline V lookup: CDR1 MNHEY, CDR2 SMNVEV (reference sequence). This chain's CDR3 is CASSLSSQGLNQPQHF. In DNA form, the CDR3 reads TGTGCCAGCAGTTTAAGCTCACAGGGACTCAATCAGCCCCAGCATTTT.

The chain employs TRBV11-2 and TRBJ1-4; the D is unclear. This CDR3 is built from 18 residues. V lost 6 bases and J lost 0, with 20 bases in between. Germline CDR1 is SGHAT and CDR2 is FQNNGV. CDR3 residues: CASRRGPRELATNEKLFF. DNA for the CDR3: TGTGCCAGCAGGCGAGGACCCCGGGAATTAGCAACTAATGAAAAACTGTTTTTT.

The chain joins TRBV28 to TRBJ2-1; D is perhaps TRBD1 or TRBD2 (5 bases each). The germline V gene has CDR1 MDHEN and CDR2 SYDVKM. V lost 5 bases and J 8 bases, leaving 16 bases between the germline ends. This CDR3 has 14 amino acids. CDR3 residues: CASSPWGSGDEQFF. The CDR3 DNA follows: TGTGCCAGCAGTCCCTGGGGGAGCGGCGATGAGCAGTTCTTC. Filled out from reference TRBV28 and TRBJ2-1, the complete variable domain reads DVKVTQSSRYLVKRTGEKVFLECVQDMDHENMFWYRQDPGLGLRLIYFSYDVKMKEKGDIPEGYSVSREKKERFSLILESASTNQTSMYLCASSPWGSGDEQFFGPGTRLTVL.

This clone was seen once. This chain links TRBV12-3 or TRBV12-4 with TRBJ1-2; D unclear. V was trimmed by 4 bases and J by 7 bases, leaving 13 bases between them. CDR3 length: 13 amino acids. CDR3 loop: CASSYRTPFGYTF. In DNA, the CDR3 is TGTGCCAGCAGTTATCGGACGCCCTTTGGCTACACCTTC.